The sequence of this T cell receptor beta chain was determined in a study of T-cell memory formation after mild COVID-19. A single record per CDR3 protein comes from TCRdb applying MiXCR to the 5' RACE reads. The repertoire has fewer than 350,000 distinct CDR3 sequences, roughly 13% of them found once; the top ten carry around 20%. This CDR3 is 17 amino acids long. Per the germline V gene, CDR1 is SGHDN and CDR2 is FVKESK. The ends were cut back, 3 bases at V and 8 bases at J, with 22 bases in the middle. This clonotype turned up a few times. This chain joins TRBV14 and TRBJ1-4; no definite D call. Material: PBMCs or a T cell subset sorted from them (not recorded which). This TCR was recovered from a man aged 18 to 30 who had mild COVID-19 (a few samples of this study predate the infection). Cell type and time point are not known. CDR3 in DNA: TGTGCCAGCAGCCAGGCGACCGTGGCGGCTCCTCGCGAAAAACTGTTTTTT. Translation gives CASSQATVAAPREKLFF.